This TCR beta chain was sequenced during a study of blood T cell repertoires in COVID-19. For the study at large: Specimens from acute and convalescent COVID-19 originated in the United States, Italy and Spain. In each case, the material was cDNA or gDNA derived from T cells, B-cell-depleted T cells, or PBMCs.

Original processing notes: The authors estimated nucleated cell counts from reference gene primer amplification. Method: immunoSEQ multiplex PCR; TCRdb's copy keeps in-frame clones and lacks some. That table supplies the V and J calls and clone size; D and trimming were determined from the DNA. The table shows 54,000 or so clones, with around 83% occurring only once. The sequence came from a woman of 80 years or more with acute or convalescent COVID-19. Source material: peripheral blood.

CDR3 in amino acids: CASSLRGWSSPLHF. The CDR3 DNA follows: TGTGCCAGCAGTTTAAGGGGTTGGAGTTCACCCCTCCACTTT. This sequence joins TRBV27 and TRBJ1-6, with a tentative D call TRBD1 (5 bases). V gave up 2 bases and J gave up 9 bases, with 11 bases separating them. Germline CDR1 and CDR2: MNHEY and SMNVEV (reference sequence). The CDR3 contains 14 residues.